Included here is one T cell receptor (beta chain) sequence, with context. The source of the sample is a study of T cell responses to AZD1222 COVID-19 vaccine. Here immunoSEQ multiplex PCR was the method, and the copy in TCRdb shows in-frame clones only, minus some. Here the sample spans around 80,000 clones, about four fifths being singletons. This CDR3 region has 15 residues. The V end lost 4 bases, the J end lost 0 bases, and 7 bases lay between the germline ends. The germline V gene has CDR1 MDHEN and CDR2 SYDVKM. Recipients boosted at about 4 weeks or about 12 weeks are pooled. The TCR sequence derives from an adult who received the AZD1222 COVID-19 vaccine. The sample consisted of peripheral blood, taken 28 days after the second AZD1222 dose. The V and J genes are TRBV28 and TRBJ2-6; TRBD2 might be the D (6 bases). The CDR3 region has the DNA TGTGCCAGCAGTTGGAGGGACTCTGGGGCCAACGTCCTGACTTTC. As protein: CASSWRDSGANVLTF.